This TCR beta chain was identified in a study of blood T cell repertoires in COVID-19. The germline V gene has CDR1 SNHLY and CDR2 FYNNEI. The CDR3 has 15 amino acids. Trimming removed 6 bases from V and 5 bases from J, with 19 bases in between. As to this clone: The same CDR3 can be traced to other DNA sequences in this sample.

In the original analysis: For nucleated cells, counts were estimated from reference gene primer amplification. Assay: immunoSEQ multiplex PCR; the TCRdb copy retains only in-frame clones and omits some. The DNA gave D and trimming, while V, J and clone size come from that table. The sample includes 90,000 to 110,000 clones, approximately 80% of them seen just once. The TCR was taken from an elderly woman with acute or convalescent COVID-19. Sample: peripheral blood. This chain links TRBV2 with TRBJ2-5; D call uncertain. CDR3 amino acids: CASSDRGQAQETQYF. The CDR3 nucleotides read TGTGCCAGCAGCGATCGTGGGCAGGCGCAGGAGACCCAGTACTTC.